These 21 T cell receptor beta chains originate from one sample sequenced in a study of TIL therapy for anti-PD-1-resistant metastatic lung cancer (dated by TCRdb to about 2021). The immunoSEQ v3 hsTCRB kit was used to amplify TCR beta CDR3 regions from genomic DNA through bias-controlled multiplex PCR. In its TCRdb copy, this immuneACCESS table keeps in-frame sequences only and misses some clones. Where compared with another copy, unresolved V genes explain less than half of these, and the others have no known cause. This sample has tens of thousands of clones in its table, and more than 60% of those were observed once. The top ten clonotypes cover over 5.5% of the sample. Sample time point, as interpreted from the label and publication: pre-treatment sample, taken before nivolumab and TIL therapy. The sequencing used blood, collected at baseline. The receptors come from a person aged 25-85 years with non-small cell lung cancer.

The rearrangement uses TRBV15 and TRBJ1-1; D remains unclear. The germline V gene encodes CDR1 LNHNV and CDR2 YYDKDF (reference sequence). The V end lost 0 bases, the J end lost 7 bases, and 9 bases lay between the germline ends. CDR3 length equals 13 residues. DNA of the CDR3: TGTGCCACCAGCAGAGAAGGATGGGGTGAAGCTTTCTTT. This translates into CATSREGWGEAFF.

The CDR3: CASSQAVGAGEQYF. CDR3 nucleotide sequence: TGCGCCAGCAGCCAGGCAGTGGGGGCAGGGGAGCAGTACTTC. This chain links TRBV4-1 with TRBJ2-7; possibly TRBD1 for D (6 bases). Trimming removed 3 bases at V and 7 bases at J, with 16 bases between. The CDR3 spans 14 residues. Germline V gene lookup returns CDR1 MGHRA and CDR2 YSYEKL.

The V call is TRBV6-6, the J call TRBJ1-1; 7 bases are a match to TRBD1. V gave up 2 bases and J gave up 2 bases; unmatched junction bases: 5. The CDR3 extends over 15 amino acids. Germline V gene sequence: CDR1 MNHNY, CDR2 SVGAGI (reference sequence). CDR3 DNA: TGTGCCAGCAGTTACCACGACAGGGACAACACTGAAGCTTTCTTT. Translation gives CASSYHDRDNTEAFF.

This rearrangement joins TRBV5-4 to TRBJ2-7; possibly TRBD1 for D (7 bases). CDR3 length: 15 residues. V lost 2 bases to trimming and J lost 6 bases, with 18 bases between them. CDR1 is SGHNT and CDR2 is YYREEE in the germline V gene (reference sequence). CDR3 DNA sequence: TGTGCCAGCAGCTTAGGACAGGAGGGGCCCCGCGAGCAGTACTTC. Translated, it gives CASSLGQEGPREQYF. Based on the CDR3 plus reference TRBV5-4 and TRBJ2-7, the full variable domain is ETGVTQSPTHLIKTRGQQVTLRCSSQSGHNTVSWYQQALGQGPQFIFQYYREEENGRGNFPPRFSGLQFPNYSSELNVNALELDDSALYLCASSLGQEGPREQYFGPGTRLTVT.

This chain joins TRBV29-1 and TRBJ2-3; D ambiguous. The CDR3 length is 11 residues. Per germline, CDR1 SQVTM and CDR2 ANQGSEA. V lost 4 bases and J lost 8, with 10 bases in between. The CDR3 bases are TGCAGCGTTGGGGTTTCGAGTACGCAGTATTTT. This sequence encodes CSVGVSSTQYF.

The chain combines TRBV7-9 with TRBJ2-5; tentatively, D is TRBD1 or TRBD2 (5 bases each). Trimming took 5 bases from V and 1 from J, leaving 14 bases between them. CDR3 size: 15 residues. From germline, CDR1 is SEHNR and CDR2 FQNEAQ (reference sequence). CDR3 DNA: TGTGCCAGCAGCCTACAGACCGGGACCCAAGAGACCCAGTACTTC. This encodes CASSLQTGTQETQYF.

In nucleotides, the CDR3 is TGTGCCAGCAAACTACCGGGACAGGGACCCTACGAGCAGTACTTC. It encodes CASKLPGQGPYEQYF. The chain has TRBV28 and TRBJ2-7; 9 bases match TRBD1. V gave up 7 bases and J gave up 2 bases; unmatched junction bases: 9. The germline CDR1 and CDR2 sequences are MDHEN and SYDVKM. The CDR3 is 15 amino acids.

V and J are TRBV7-9 and TRBJ2-3; possible D gene TRBD2, 7 bases. V shed 8 bases and J shed 8 bases, with 23 bases lying between them. The CDR3 extends over 15 amino acids. Germline values: CDR1 SEHNR, CDR2 FQNEAQ (reference sequence). In nucleotides, the CDR3 is TGTGCCAGCTTGGACCTTGGGGGGGGCTCGGGTACGCAGTATTTT. This translates into CASLDLGGGSGTQYF.

This chain joins TRBV11-2 and TRBJ1-2; 7 nucleotides align to TRBD1. CDR3 length: 16 amino acids. The ends lost 1 base at V and 5 bases at J; junction bases unmatched: 10. The germline V gene has CDR1 SGHAT and CDR2 FQNNGV. DNA for the CDR3: TGTGCCAGCAGCTTAGTCCCTAAACAGGGGAGATATGGCTACACCTTC. Translating gives CASSLVPKQGRYGYTF.

This clone appeared a single time. The V gene is TRBV5-6, the J gene TRBJ2-6, with TRBD2 matching over 8 bases. The ends lost 4 bases at V and 0 bases at J; junction bases unmatched: 9. The CDR3 contains 18 residues. Germline lookup yields CDR1 SGHDT and CDR2 YYEEEE. The CDR3, as DNA: TGTGCCAGCAGCCTACCGGGACTAGGGGCCTCTGGGGCCAACGTCCTGACTTTC. It translates to CASSLPGLGASGANVLTF.

V and J are TRBV4-3 and TRBJ1-6, with D unresolved. V was shortened by 0 bases and J by 2 bases, with 8 bases between the two germline ends. This CDR3 comprises 16 residues. The V gene's germline CDR1 is LGHNA and CDR2 YSLEER. CDR3 amino acids: CASSQDLAAYNSPLHF. CDR3 sequence (DNA): TGCGCCAGCAGCCAAGACTTGGCAGCCTATAATTCACCCCTCCACTTT.

The chain carries TRBV6-5 and TRBJ2-7; D is ambiguous. The V gene's germline CDR1 is MNHEY and CDR2 SVGAGI. V lost 4 bases and J lost 0, with 10 bases in between. This CDR3 has 14 residues. CDR3: CASSSRLNSYEQYF. The CDR3 nucleotides are TGTGCCAGCAGTTCCAGACTTAACTCCTACGAGCAGTACTTC.

The J gene is TRBJ1-1, the V gene TRBV29-1; the D is unclear. The germline V gene encodes CDR1 SQVTM and CDR2 ANQGSEA. The CDR3 contains 10 residues. CDR3 residues: CRVDDPEAFF. CDR3 DNA sequence: TGCAGAGTGGACGACCCTGAAGCTTTCTTT.

This clone has more than one count but fewer than ten. The rearrangement joins TRBV18 to TRBJ1-4, with 9 bases fitting TRBD1. CDR3 length: 17 amino acids. Germline-derived CDR1 and CDR2 are KGHSH and LQKENI. Trimming cost V 3 bases and J 4 bases; bases outside gene matches: 9. CDR3 in DNA: TGTGCCAGCTCACCCTCACAGGGGGCGCTGAGTAATGAAAAACTGTTTTTT. As protein: CASSPSQGALSNEKLFF.

This clone showed up just a few times. The V and J genes are TRBV28 and TRBJ1-1; 8 nucleotides line up with TRBD1. The germline gives CDR1 MDHEN, CDR2 SYDVKM. The CDR3 is 12 residues long. The junction had 7 bases not matched to a gene; V was cut back by 6 bases and J by 10 bases. The CDR3 DNA sequence: TGTGCCAGCAGCCCCGGGACAGGAGGAGCTTTCTTT. This encodes CASSPGTGGAFF.

The chain joins TRBV4-1 to TRBJ2-2; D may be TRBD1 or TRBD2 (5 bases each). V was cut by 0 bases and J by 5 bases, with 13 bases left in between. CDR3 length: 16 residues. Germline V CDR1 and CDR2: MGHRA, YSYEKL. The CDR3 DNA reads TGCGCCAGCAGCCAAGATCTGGGGGTGACGACCGGGGAGCTGTTTTTT. As protein: CASSQDLGVTTGELFF.

This clone was recorded once. The rearrangement uses TRBV6-1 and TRBJ2-7; TRBD2 is a possible D gene (5 bases). The V and J ends lost 6 bases and 4 bases respectively, with 13 bases between them. Germline CDR1 is MNHNS and CDR2 is SASEGT. The CDR3 consists of 13 residues. The CDR3: CASRDWGSYEQYF. The CDR3 region has the DNA TGTGCCAGCAGGGACTGGGGTTCTTACGAGCAGTACTTC.

The chain combines TRBV29-1 with TRBJ2-5, with a possible D match to TRBD2 (7 bases). Deletions cut 7 bases from V and 5 bases from J, with 17 bases between. CDR3 length equals 13 residues. CDR1 and CDR2 (germline): SQVTM, ANQGSEA. In DNA form, the CDR3 reads TGCAGCGCGTCTTGGGGGGGCTGGGAGACCCAGTACTTC. Its protein product is CSASWGGWETQYF.

V usage is TRBV11-2 and J usage is TRBJ1-2; D perhaps matches TRBD1 (6 bases). V shed 1 base and J shed 10 bases, with 13 bases lying between them. The CDR3 has 13 amino acids. Germline-derived CDR1 and CDR2 are SGHAT and FQNNGV. For the CDR3, the DNA is TGTGCCAGCAGCTTAGTGCCGGACAGCACCTACACCTTC. Its translation: CASSLVPDSTYTF. Full variable domain (rest looked up from reference TRBV11-2 and TRBJ1-2): EAGVAQSPRYKIIEKRQSVAFWCNPISGHATLYWYQQILGQGPKLLIQFQNNGVVDDSQLPKDRFSAERLKGVDSTLKIQPAKLEDSAVYLCASSLVPDSTYTFGSGTRLTVV.

The rearrangement links TRBV7-9 to TRBJ2-7, with D hard to call. The CDR3 length is 13 residues. Per germline, CDR1 SEHNR and CDR2 FQNEAQ (reference sequence). V was pared by 8 bases and J by 1 base, with 12 bases between. The CDR3 loop is CASSTARSYEQYF. CDR3 nucleotide sequence: TGTGCCAGCTCCACCGCCCGATCCTACGAGCAGTACTTC.

This clone qualifies as medium-sized. The chain carries TRBV6-4 and TRBJ2-3; D may correspond to TRBD1 or TRBD2 (6 bases each). The CDR3 is made up of 15 amino acids. Looked up from germline, CDR1 is MRHNA and CDR2 is SNTAGT. V shed 0 bases and J shed 0 bases, with 7 bases lying between them. Written as DNA, the CDR3 is TGTGCCAGCAGTGACTCGGGGGGCAGCACAGATACGCAGTATTTT. As protein: CASSDSGGSTDTQYF.